These T cell receptor beta chains were read from a single sample in a study of post-analysis software for immune sequencing data. MiXCR, applied by TCRdb to the PCR reads, yields one record per CDR3 protein. The table records roughly 540,000 distinct CDR3 sequences, around a third of them present only once. Sequenced: blood. The receptors here all came from a girl between 2 and 17 years old with multiple sclerosis. CDR3s include the opening cysteine and the closing phenylalanine or tryptophan. D genes are given only for firm matches. Some rows mark clone size as missing; the rest say once, few, many or name a class of expanded clone.

j_gene	abundance	len	v_gene	d_gene	CDR3aa	CDR3nt
TRBJ2-5	NA	18	TRBV12-3/TRBV12-4	NA	CASSFLSWPEVERETQYF	TGTGCCAGCAGTTTCCTGTCCTGGCCAGAAGTGGAACGAGAGACCCAGTACTTC
TRBJ2-4	NA	17	TRBV9	TRBD2	CASSVWASGGAGDEQYF	TGTGCCAGCAGCGTATGGGCTAGCGGGGGGGCCGGTGATGAGCAGTACTTC
TRBJ1-6	NA	13	TRBV4-1	NA	CASSWEGGSPLHF	TGCGCCAGCAGCTGGGAGGGTGGTTCACCCCTCCACTTT
TRBJ1-3	NA	13	TRBV5-8	NA	CASSLMGAVTIYF	TGTGCCAGCAGCTTGATGGGGGCAGTCACCATATATTTT
TRBJ1-2	NA	15	TRBV6-6	NA	CASSYSGRVTGGYTF	TGTGCCAGCAGTTACTCGGGCAGGGTAACGGGTGGCTACACCTTC
TRBJ1-5	NA	17	TRBV5-5	NA	CASSLAGGVNSNQPQHF	TGTGCCAGCAGCTTGGCCGGCGGAGTTAATAGCAATCAGCCCCAGCATTTT
TRBJ2-1	few	13	TRBV11-2	NA	CASSLLRTGEGFF	TGTGCCAGCAGCTTATTAAGGACGGGAGAGGGGTTCTTC
TRBJ2-7	NA	16	TRBV7-8	NA	CASSPRGIRGAYEQYF	TGTGCCAGCAGCCCGAGGGGTATAAGGGGGGCCTACGAGCAGTACTTC
TRBJ2-7	few	14	TRBV10-3	TRBD1	CAIRYRDSSYEQYF	TGTGCCATCAGATACCGGGACAGCTCCTACGAGCAGTACTTC
TRBJ2-3	few	14	TRBV6-6	NA	CASSYSMGADTQYF	TGTGCCAGCAGTTACTCGATGGGGGCAGATACGCAGTATTTT
TRBJ1-6	few	13	TRBV10-3	NA	CAISDQDGSPLHF	TGTGCCATCAGTGATCAGGATGGTTCACCCCTCCACTTT
TRBJ2-7	NA	14	TRBV12-3/TRBV12-4	TRBD1	CASSSGQGIYEQYF	TGTGCCAGCAGTTCGGGACAGGGGATCTACGAGCAGTACTTC
TRBJ2-1	NA	12	TRBV3-1	TRBD2	CASSQVSGGQFF	TGTGCCAGCAGCCAAGTGAGCGGGGGCCAGTTCTTC
TRBJ1-3	NA	15	TRBV5-6	NA	CASSEAGYSGNTIYF	TGTGCCAGCAGCGAAGCCGGCTACTCTGGAAACACCATATATTTT
TRBJ1-1	NA	16	TRBV20-1	NA	CSARVPGGGGNTEAFF	TGCAGTGCTAGAGTCCCCGGGGGCGGGGGTAACACTGAAGCTTTCTTT
TRBJ2-2	many	14	TRBV12-3/TRBV12-4	TRBD2	CASSLAANTGELFF	TGTGCCAGCAGTCTAGCGGCGAACACCGGGGAGCTGTTTTTT
TRBJ2-7	few	15	TRBV4-1	NA	CASSQEWGSSYEQYF	TGCGCCAGCAGCCAAGAATGGGGCAGCTCCTACGAGCAGTACTTC
TRBJ2-5	NA	12	TRBV5-4	NA	CASSSRLNEQYF	TGTGCCAGCAGCTCTAGATTAAATGAGCAGTACTTC
TRBJ1-2	few	15	TRBV7-9	NA	CASSLGAGPNYGYTF	TGTGCCAGCAGCTTAGGGGCAGGCCCTAACTATGGCTACACCTTC
TRBJ2-4	few	13	TRBV10-3	NA	CAISVYREDIQYF	TGTGCCATCAGTGTATACAGGGAGGACATTCAGTACTTC
TRBJ2-3	NA	13	TRBV29-1	NA	CSVLRPSTDTQYF	TGCAGCGTTTTAAGACCTAGCACAGATACGCAGTATTTT
TRBJ1-6	few	15	TRBV7-2	NA	CASSFRSSYNSPLHF	TGTGCCAGCAGCTTCCGGAGCTCCTATAATTCACCCCTCCACTTT
TRBJ2-1	few	13	TRBV4-1	NA	CASSQDQWRGQFF	TGCGCCAGCAGCCAAGACCAGTGGCGGGGGCAGTTCTTC
TRBJ1-6	few	19	TRBV2	NA	CASSEDYGTYSSYNSPLHF	TGTGCCAGCAGTGAAGACTACGGGACATATAGCTCCTATAATTCACCCCTCCACTTT
TRBJ2-3	few	15	TRBV20-1	NA	CSASKIAESTDTQYF	TGCAGTGCTAGTAAAATAGCGGAGAGCACAGATACGCAGTATTTT
TRBJ1-4	few	15	TRBV7-9	NA	CASYTSGEPNEKLFF	TGTGCCAGCTACACGTCCGGGGAACCTAATGAAAAACTGTTTTTT
TRBJ1-2	NA	15	TRBV20-1	TRBD1	CSARDPGQINYGYTF	TGCAGTGCTAGAGACCCGGGACAGATTAACTATGGCTACACCTTC
TRBJ1-1	NA	15	TRBV28	NA	CASTLATAMNTEAFF	TGTGCCAGCACCCTGGCGACGGCAATGAACACTGAAGCTTTCTTT
TRBJ1-6	NA	16	TRBV9	NA	CASSGEGVAYNSPLHF	TGTGCCAGCAGCGGGGAGGGGGTCGCCTATAATTCACCCCTCCACTTT
TRBJ2-5	many	13	TRBV5-1	NA	CASSLTYQETQYF	TGCGCCAGCAGCTTGACCTACCAAGAGACCCAGTACTTC
TRBJ1-2	few	12	TRBV9	NA	CASSVNNYGYTF	TGTGCCAGCAGCGTAAATAACTATGGCTACACCTTC
TRBJ2-5	few	16	TRBV9	NA	CASSGNQVTYQETQYF	TGTGCCAGCAGCGGGAATCAGGTCACTTACCAAGAGACCCAGTACTTC
TRBJ2-1	NA	15	TRBV7-9	NA	CASSSGRGLYNEQFF	TGTGCCAGCAGCTCCGGGAGGGGGCTGTACAATGAGCAGTTCTTC
TRBJ1-1	NA	14	TRBV7-6	NA	CASTATGTYGEAFF	TGTGCCAGCACCGCCACCGGGACCTACGGCGAAGCTTTCTTT
TRBJ2-5	NA	16	TRBV7-3	TRBD2	CASSPGLAGLQETQYF	TGTGCCAGCAGCCCGGGACTAGCGGGGTTGCAAGAGACCCAGTACTTC
TRBJ2-5	NA	14	TRBV6-5	NA	CASSFYRAQETQYF	TGTGCCAGCAGTTTTTACAGGGCTCAAGAGACCCAGTACTTC
TRBJ2-5	few	12	TRBV20-1	TRBD2	CSAKRGAETQYF	TGCAGTGCGAAGCGGGGGGCAGAGACCCAGTACTTC
TRBJ2-6	NA	14	TRBV29-1	NA	CSVADSSGANVLTF	TGCAGCGTAGCGGACAGCTCTGGGGCCAACGTCCTGACTTTC
TRBJ2-1	NA	15	TRBV7-3	TRBD1	CASSPGTGSKSEQFF	TGTGCCAGCAGCCCCGGGACAGGGTCCAAGAGTGAGCAGTTCTTC